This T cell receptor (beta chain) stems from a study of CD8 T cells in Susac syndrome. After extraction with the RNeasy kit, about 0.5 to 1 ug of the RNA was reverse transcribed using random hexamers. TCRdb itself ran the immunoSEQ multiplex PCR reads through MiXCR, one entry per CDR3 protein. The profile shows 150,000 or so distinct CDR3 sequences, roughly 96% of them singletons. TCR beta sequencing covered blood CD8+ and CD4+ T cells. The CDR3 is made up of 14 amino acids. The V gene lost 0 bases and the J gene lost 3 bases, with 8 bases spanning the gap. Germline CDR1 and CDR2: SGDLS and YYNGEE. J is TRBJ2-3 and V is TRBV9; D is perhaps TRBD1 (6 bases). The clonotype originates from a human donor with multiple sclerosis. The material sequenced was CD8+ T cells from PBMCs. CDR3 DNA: TGTGCCAGCAGCGTAGACAGGGCGACAGATACGCAGTATTTT. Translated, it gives CASSVDRATDTQYF.